These 12 T cell receptor beta chains were all obtained from the same sample, sequenced in a study of T cell repertoires in cytomegalovirus infection. TCRdb re-called the reads with MiXCR, one entry per CDR3 protein. The sample contains about 310,000 distinct CDR3 sequences, 17% of which appear only once. Sequencing used PBMCs. These receptors were obtained from a human donor in good health (CMV status not recorded). Some clones in this sample may be carry-over from other donors' samples.

For the CDR3, the DNA is TGTGCCAGCAGTACTGACAGGGGGTCGGTTCAGCCCCAGCATTTT. It specifies CASSTDRGSVQPQHF. The chain uses TRBV6-5 and TRBJ1-5; 9 bases map to TRBD1. V dropped 5 bases and J dropped 6; count of bases not matched to a gene: 8. This CDR3 is built from 15 residues. CDR1 is MNHEY, CDR2 SVGAGI, per germline.

The J gene is TRBJ1-1, the V gene TRBV6-5, with D unclear. Germline V gene data show CDR1 as MNHEY and CDR2 as SVGAGI. Trimming took off 2 bases at V and 4 bases at J, with 11 bases between the two ends. This CDR3 comprises 14 residues. The chain's CDR3 is CASSYLGQGTEAFF. The CDR3 bases are TGTGCCAGCAGTTACCTAGGGCAAGGCACTGAAGCTTTCTTT.

Comments on this clonotype: The conserved final phenylalanine or tryptophan is absent from the CDR3, which likely points to a read error. The V gene is TRBV7-9, the J gene TRBJ1-5; D remains unclear. The CDR3 extends over 15 amino acids. The germline gives CDR1 SEHNR, CDR2 FQNEAQ (reference sequence). The CDR3 region has the DNA TGTGTCAGCAGCCTCGTATCGGGAAACAATCAGCCCCAGCATTCT. Translating gives CVSSLVSGNNQPQHS.

In this sample, this clonotype turned up a few times. The chain uses TRBV2 and TRBJ2-5, with 12 bases matching TRBD1. Germline values: CDR1 SNHLY, CDR2 FYNNEI. The V segment lost 6 bases and the J segment 4 bases; nucleotides outside the gene matches: 18. This CDR3 comprises 19 residues. CDR3 DNA sequence: TGTGCCAGCAGCGCGGGACAGGGGGCGTTTATCGTCGGCGGAGAGACCCAGTACTTC. Its translation: CASSAGQGAFIVGGETQYF.

This clonotype was counted a few times. The chain has TRBV12-3 or TRBV12-4 and TRBJ2-1, with 8 bases fitting TRBD2. The CDR3 contains 16 residues. Trimming took 2 bases from V and 0 from J; bases not matched to a gene: 3. The chain's CDR3 is CASSLWSGSSYNEQFF. In DNA, the CDR3 is TGTGCCAGCAGTTTATGGAGCGGGAGCTCCTACAATGAGCAGTTCTTC.

The table lists this clonotype with a count of one. The chain links TRBV24-1 to TRBJ2-7, with D perhaps assigned TRBD1 or TRBD2 (5 bases each). The germline V gene has CDR1 KGHDR and CDR2 SFDVKD. Trimming cost V 4 bases and J 3 bases, with 6 bases left between them. The CDR3 runs to 12 residues. CDR3 residues: CATSEGVYEQYF. CDR3 sequence (DNA): TGTGCCACCAGTGAGGGGGTCTACGAGCAGTACTTC.

This clonotype was detected many times. The chain is built from TRBV7-3 and TRBJ1-2; D unresolved. CDR3 length: 13 amino acids. V gave up 2 bases and J gave up 7 bases, with 11 bases separating them. CDR1 is SGHTA, CDR2 FQGTGA, per germline. This CDR3 is CASSLESVSGYTF. The DNA of the CDR3 is TGTGCCAGCAGCTTAGAATCGGTTTCTGGCTACACCTTC.

Only a few counts were recorded for this clonotype. The gene calls are TRBV11-1 and TRBJ2-1; D is unclear. The CDR3 extends over 17 amino acids. The V end was cut by 0 bases, the J end by 0 bases, with 12 bases between. Germline loops: CDR1 SGHAT, CDR2 FQDESV (reference sequence). The chain's CDR3 is CASSLATWRSSYNEQFF. For the CDR3, the DNA is TGTGCCAGCAGCTTAGCCACTTGGCGGAGCTCCTACAATGAGCAGTTCTTC.

This clonotype was counted a few times. The V gene is TRBV19, the J gene TRBJ2-3; D may be TRBD2 (6 bases). Germline V gene data show CDR1 as LNHDA and CDR2 as SQIVND (reference sequence). Trimming cost V 3 bases and J 4 bases, with 11 bases left between them. This CDR3 has 14 amino acids. The CDR3 here is CASSIGGSSDTQYF. The DNA for the CDR3 is TGTGCCAGTAGTATTGGGGGGTCATCAGATACGCAGTATTTT.

V usage is TRBV19 and J usage is TRBJ2-3; D uncertain. Trimming removed 1 base from V and 10 bases from J, with 9 bases in between. CDR3 length equals 12 residues. Germline loops: CDR1 LNHDA, CDR2 SQIVND (reference sequence). The CDR3 loop reads CASSIGGAPQYF. CDR3 DNA: TGTGCCAGTAGTATAGGCGGAGCCCCGCAGTATTTT.

This clonotype was seen many times. This chain connects TRBV7-2 to TRBJ1-6, with 7 bases fitting TRBD1. Losses at the gene ends were 6 bases for V and 5 bases for J; bases not matched to a gene: 7. The CDR3 is made up of 15 amino acids. The germline gives CDR1 SGHTA, CDR2 FQGNSA. The CDR3 nucleotides read TGTGCCAGCAGTAGACAGGGAATGGATAATTCACCCCTCCACTTT. It yields the protein CASSRQGMDNSPLHF.

This clonotype showed up many times. This chain connects TRBV19 to TRBJ1-4; D gene unclear. The CDR3 length is 15 residues. V was shortened by 10 bases and J by 3 bases, with 18 bases between the two germline ends. Germline CDR1 LNHDA, CDR2 SQIVND (reference sequence). The CDR3 protein is CATSERGQANEKLFF. The CDR3 DNA follows: TGTGCCACCTCCGAGCGGGGTCAGGCTAATGAAAAACTGTTTTTT. The full variable domain, its missing parts supplied by reference TRBV19 and TRBJ1-4, is DGGITQSPKYLFRKEGQNVTLSCEQNLNHDAMYWYRQDPGQGLRLIYYSQIVNDFQKGDIAEGYSVSREKKESFPLTVTSAQKNPTAFYLCATSERGQANEKLFFGSGTQLSVL.